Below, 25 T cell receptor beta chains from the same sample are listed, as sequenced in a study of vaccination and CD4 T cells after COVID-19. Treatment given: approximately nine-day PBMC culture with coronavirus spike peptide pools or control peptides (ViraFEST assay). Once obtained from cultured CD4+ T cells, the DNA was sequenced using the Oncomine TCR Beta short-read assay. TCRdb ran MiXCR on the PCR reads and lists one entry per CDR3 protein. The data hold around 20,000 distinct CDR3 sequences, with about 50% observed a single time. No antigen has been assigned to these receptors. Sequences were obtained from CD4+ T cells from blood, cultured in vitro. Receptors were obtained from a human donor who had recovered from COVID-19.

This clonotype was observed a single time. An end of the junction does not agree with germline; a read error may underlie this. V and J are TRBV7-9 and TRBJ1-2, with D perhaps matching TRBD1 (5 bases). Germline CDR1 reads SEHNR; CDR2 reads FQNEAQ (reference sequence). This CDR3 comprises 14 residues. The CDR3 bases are TGCGCCAGCAGCTTGGATTTGGGGGACTATGGCTACACCTTC. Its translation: CASSLDLGDYGYTF.

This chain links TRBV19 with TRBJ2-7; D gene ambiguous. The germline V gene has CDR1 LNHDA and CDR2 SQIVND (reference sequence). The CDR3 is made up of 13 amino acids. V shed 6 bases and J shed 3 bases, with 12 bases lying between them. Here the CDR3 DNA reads TGTGCCAGTAGCCCCTCGAAGCGCTACGAGCAGTACTTC. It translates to CASSPSKRYEQYF.

DNA of the CDR3: TGCAGTGCTAGCCTAAGGACAGGTTTTAGGCCCGGGGGCTACACCTTC. This encodes CSASLRTGFRPGGYTF. The gene calls are TRBV20-1 and TRBJ1-2, with 7 bases identical to TRBD1. Per germline, CDR1 DFQATT and CDR2 SNEGSKA (reference sequence). V trimming: 3 bases; J trimming: 8 bases; junction bases outside the gene matches: 18. The length of the CDR3 is 16 residues.

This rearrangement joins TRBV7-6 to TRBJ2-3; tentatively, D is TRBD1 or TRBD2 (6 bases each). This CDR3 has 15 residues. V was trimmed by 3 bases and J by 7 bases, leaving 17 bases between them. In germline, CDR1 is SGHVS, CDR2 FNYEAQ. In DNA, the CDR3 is TGTGCCAGCAGCTTGGGCTGGGGGGCGGGGAATACGCAGTATTTT. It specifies CASSLGWGAGNTQYF.

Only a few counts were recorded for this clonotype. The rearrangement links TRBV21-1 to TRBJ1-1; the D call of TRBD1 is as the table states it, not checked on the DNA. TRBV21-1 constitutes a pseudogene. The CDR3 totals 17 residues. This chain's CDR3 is CASSKAPLGQAAGEAFF. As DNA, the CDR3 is TGTGCCAGCAGCAAAGCCCCCCTTGGACAGGCCGCCGGTGAAGCTTTCTTT.

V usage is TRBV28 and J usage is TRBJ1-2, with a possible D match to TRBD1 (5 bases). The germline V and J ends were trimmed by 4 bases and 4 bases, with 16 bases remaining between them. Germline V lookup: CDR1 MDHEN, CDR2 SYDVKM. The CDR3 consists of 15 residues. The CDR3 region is CASSSNRRGLYGYTF. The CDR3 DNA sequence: TGTGCCAGCAGTTCTAACAGGAGAGGCCTCTATGGCTACACCTTC.

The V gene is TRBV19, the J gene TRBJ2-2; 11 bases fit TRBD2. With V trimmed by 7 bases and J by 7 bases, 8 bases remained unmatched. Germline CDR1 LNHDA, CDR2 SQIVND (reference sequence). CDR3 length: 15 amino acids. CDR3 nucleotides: TGTGCCAGTATAACTAGCGGGAGTGGAGGCGGGGAGCTGTTTTTT. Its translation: CASITSGSGGGELFF.

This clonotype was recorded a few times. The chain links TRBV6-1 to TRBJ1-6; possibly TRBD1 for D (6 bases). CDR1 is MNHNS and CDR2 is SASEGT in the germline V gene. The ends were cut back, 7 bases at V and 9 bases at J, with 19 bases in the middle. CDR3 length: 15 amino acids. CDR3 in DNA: TGTGCCAGCATACGGGGGGCGCGAATCGGTTCACCCCTCCACTTT. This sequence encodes CASIRGARIGSPLHF.

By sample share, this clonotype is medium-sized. The CDR3 DNA sequence: TGTGCCAGCAGTCGAAATACAGAGCAATCCTATGGCTACACCTTC. It translates to CASSRNTEQSYGYTF. The chain recombines TRBV2 with TRBJ1-2; the D is unclear. This CDR3 has 15 amino acids. Deletions cut 5 bases from V and 4 bases from J, with 17 bases between. Germline values: CDR1 SNHLY, CDR2 FYNNEI.

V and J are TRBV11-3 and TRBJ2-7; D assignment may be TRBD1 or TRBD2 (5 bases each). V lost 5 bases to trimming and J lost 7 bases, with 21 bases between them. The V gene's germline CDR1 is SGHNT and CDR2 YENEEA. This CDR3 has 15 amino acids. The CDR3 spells CASSRDPLERREQYF. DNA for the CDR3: TGTGCCAGCAGCCGGGACCCCTTAGAACGTCGGGAGCAGTACTTC.

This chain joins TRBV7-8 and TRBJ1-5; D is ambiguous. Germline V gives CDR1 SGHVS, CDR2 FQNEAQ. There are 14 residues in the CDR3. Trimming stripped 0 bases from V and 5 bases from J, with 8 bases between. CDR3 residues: CASSLAVGYQPQHF. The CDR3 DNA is TGTGCCAGCAGCTTAGCGGTCGGATATCAGCCCCAGCATTTT.

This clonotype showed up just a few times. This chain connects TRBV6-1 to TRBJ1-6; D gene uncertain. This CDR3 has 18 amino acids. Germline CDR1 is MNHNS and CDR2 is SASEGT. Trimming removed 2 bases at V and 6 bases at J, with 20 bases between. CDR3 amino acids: CASSELSPHTGRNSPLHF. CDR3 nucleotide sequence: TGTGCCAGCAGTGAATTATCCCCCCACACCGGGCGTAATTCACCCCTCCACTTT.

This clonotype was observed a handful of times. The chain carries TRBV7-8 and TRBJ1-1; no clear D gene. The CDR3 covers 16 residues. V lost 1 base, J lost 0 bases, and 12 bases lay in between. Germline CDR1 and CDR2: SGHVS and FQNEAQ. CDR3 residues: CASSLGWGLMNTEAFF. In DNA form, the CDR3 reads TGTGCCAGCAGCTTAGGGTGGGGTTTAATGAACACTGAAGCTTTCTTT.

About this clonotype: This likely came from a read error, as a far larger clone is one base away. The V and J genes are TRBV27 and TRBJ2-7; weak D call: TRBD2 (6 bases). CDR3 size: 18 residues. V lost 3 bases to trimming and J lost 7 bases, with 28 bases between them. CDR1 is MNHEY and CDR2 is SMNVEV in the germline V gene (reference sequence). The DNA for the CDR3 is TGTGCCAGCAGTTTTCGGATTAAGTTTGCGGGGTCTAACAATGAGCAGTACTTC. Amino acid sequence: CASSFRIKFAGSNNEQYF.

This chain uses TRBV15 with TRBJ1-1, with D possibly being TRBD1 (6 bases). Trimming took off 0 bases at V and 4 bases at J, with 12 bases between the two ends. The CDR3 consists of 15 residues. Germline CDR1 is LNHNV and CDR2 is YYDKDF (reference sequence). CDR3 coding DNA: TGTGCCACCAGCAGAGAGGTCCACAGGGTCACTGAAGCTTTCTTT. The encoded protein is CATSREVHRVTEAFF.

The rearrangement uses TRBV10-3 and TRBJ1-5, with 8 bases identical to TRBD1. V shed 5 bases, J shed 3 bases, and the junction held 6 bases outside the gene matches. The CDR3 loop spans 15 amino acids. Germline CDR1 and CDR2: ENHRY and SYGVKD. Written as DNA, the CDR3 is TGTGCCATCAGTCCCGACAGGGGAAACAATCAGCCCCAGCATTTT. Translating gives CAISPDRGNNQPQHF.

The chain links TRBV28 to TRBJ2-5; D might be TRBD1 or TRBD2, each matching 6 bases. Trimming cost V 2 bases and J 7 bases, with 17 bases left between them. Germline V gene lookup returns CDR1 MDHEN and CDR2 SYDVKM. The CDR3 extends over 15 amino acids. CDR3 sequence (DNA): TGTGCCAGCAGTTTAAGGGGGACCACTAGCTTGACCCAGTACTTC. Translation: CASSLRGTTSLTQYF.

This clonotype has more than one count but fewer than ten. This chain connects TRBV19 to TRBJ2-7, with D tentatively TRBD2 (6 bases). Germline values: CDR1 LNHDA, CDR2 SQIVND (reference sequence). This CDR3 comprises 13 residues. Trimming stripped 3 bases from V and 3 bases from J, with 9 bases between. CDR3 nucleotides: TGTGCCAGTAGTATCGGAGGGAACTACGAGCAGTACTTC. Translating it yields CASSIGGNYEQYF.

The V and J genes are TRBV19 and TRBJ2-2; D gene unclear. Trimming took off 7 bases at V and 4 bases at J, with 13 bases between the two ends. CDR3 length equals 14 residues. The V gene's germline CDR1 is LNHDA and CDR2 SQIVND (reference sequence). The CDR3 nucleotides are TGTGCCAGTAACCTAGATGGGCCCACCGGGGAGCTGTTTTTT. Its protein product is CASNLDGPTGELFF.

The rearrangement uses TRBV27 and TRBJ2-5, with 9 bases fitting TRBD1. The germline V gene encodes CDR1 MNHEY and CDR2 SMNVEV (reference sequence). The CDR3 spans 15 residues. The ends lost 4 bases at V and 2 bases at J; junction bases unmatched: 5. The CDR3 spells CASSWGQGVQETQYF. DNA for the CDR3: TGTGCCAGCAGTTGGGGACAGGGTGTGCAAGAGACCCAGTACTTC.

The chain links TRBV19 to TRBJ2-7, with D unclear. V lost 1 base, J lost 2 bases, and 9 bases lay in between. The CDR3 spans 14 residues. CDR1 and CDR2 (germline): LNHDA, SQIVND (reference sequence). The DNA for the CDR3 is TGTGCCAGTAGTATAGTAGCTAATACCTACGAGCAGTACTTC. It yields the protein CASSIVANTYEQYF.

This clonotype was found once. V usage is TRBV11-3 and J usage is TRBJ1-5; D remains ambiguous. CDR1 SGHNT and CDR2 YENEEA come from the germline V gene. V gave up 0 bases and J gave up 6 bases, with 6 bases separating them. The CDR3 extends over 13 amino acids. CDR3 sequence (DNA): TGTGCCAGCAGCTTAGAGGGAGGTCAGCCCCAGCATTTT. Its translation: CASSLEGGQPQHF. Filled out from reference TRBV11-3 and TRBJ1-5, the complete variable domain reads EAGVVQSPRYKIIEKKQPVAFWCNPISGHNTLYWYLQNLGQGPELLIRYENEEAVDDSQLPKDRFSAERLKGVDSTLKIQPAELGDSAVYLCASSLEGGQPQHFGDGTRLSIL.

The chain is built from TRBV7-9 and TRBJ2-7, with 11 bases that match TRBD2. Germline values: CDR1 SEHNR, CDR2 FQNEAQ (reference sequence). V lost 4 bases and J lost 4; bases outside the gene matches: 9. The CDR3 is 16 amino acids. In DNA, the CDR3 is TGTGCCAGCAGCTGGGCGCCTAGCGGGGGGTTTTACGAGCAGTACTTC. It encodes CASSWAPSGGFYEQYF.

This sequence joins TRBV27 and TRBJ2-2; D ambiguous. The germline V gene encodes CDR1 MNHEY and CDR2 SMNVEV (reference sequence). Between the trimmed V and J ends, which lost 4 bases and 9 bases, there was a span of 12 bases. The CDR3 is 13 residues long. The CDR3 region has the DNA TGTGCCAGCAGTTCCCCCGCACGAAGGGAGCTGTTTTTT. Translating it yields CASSSPARRELFF.

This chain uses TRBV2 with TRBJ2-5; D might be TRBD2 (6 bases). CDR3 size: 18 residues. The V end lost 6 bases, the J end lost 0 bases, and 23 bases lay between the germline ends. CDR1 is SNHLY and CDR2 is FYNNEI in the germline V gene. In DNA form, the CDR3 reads TGTGCCAGCAGCTTCCTCTCCCCGACTAGATTGTACCAAGAGACCCAGTACTTC. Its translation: CASSFLSPTRLYQETQYF.